What follows describes a single T cell receptor (beta chain). This clone was seen just once. Its antigen is not yet known. No much larger clonotype is one base removed from it; base qualities were not supplied. The donors were healthy, HIV-negative adults who had no recently reported acute infections or vaccinations. Every donor was a Caucasian adult living in Nashville, Tennessee, USA. CD4+ T cells were enriched through magnetic negative selection, after which naive cells were positively selected on CD45RA and the remaining negative fraction served as the memory subset. Blood was collected by leukapheresis, and PBMCs were isolated by Ficoll-Histopaque density gradient centrifugation and then cryopreserved in liquid nitrogen vapor phase. Analytical flow cytometry was used to check the purity and quantity of each magnetically sorted T cell population. Genomic DNA was isolated from each sorted fraction and quantified by UV absorbance on a Nanodrop 2000c.

This record comes from a study of shared clonotypes between healthy human individuals (dated by TCRdb to 2020 to 2022). Study-wide context: The cohort comprised two women and a few men aged 18 to 49 years. For each donor, three plates each were used for CD4 naive and CD4 memory, two plates were used for CD8 naive, and one plate was used for CD8 memory. Blood TCR repertoires of several healthy adults were deeply sequenced to estimate repertoire size and the extent of clonotype sharing between individuals. Libraries were prepared and TCR repertoires were sequenced by different laboratories using diverse techniques, in order to increase sequencing depth and limit assay-specific biases. Each donor's leukapheresis produced roughly between roughly 0.85 and 9.5 billion PBMCs.

What the authors observed across the whole study: Compared with non-shared clonotypes, clonotypes shared by all four sorted-subset donors had higher generation probabilities. Incomplete sequencing was indicated by rarefaction of sorted-subset datasets, despite the large sequencing depth. Sampling was restricted to blood, and TCR repertoires in tissues likely differ from the TCR repertoires found in blood. Naive subsets generally had larger estimated clonotype richness than memory subsets. Because the study included only a small number of donors, the genetic and exposure-history diversity represented was limited. Pairwise subsampling indicated that sequencing depth was expected to affect the degree of clonotype sharing among donors. When several donors were compared, the shared fraction of clonotypes was about 5.2% for naive CD4, roughly 3.3% for naive CD8, roughly 2.3% for memory CD4, and 0.35% to 0.4% for memory CD8.

V and J are truncated by 6 bases and 0 bases respectively, leaving an intervening sequence of 13 bases. CDR1 and CDR2 were assigned from the germline V gene as KGHSH and LQKENI. CDR3 length: 15 amino acids, cysteine to phenylalanine. Only the CDR3 portion is preserved as DNA: 45 bases, with reading frame beginning at the first base. TCR CDR3 regions were amplified from genomic DNA by multiplex PCR using the deep immunoSEQ assay. For each cell subset, the extracted genomic DNA was distributed evenly across all wells of several immunoSEQ 96-well plates, and each plate served as one replicate. For sorted subsets, approximately 210 ng of genomic DNA, equivalent to 25,000 to 35,000 T cell genomes, went into each replicate PCR. Purified libraries were measured with a Qubit 3.0 fluorometer, size-checked on a Bioanalyzer 2100, and measured again with the KAPA Library Quantification kit. Each immunoSEQ 96-well plate was sequenced on its own single-read 150-cycle Illumina NextSeq 550 flow cell. Per the original workflow: The immunoSEQ output contained only junctional sequences without quality scores, so filtering could not match that applied to full-length reads. To assign V/J genes and CDR3, sequences were annotated using PyIR, a Python wrapper for IgBLAST v1.9, with IMGT germline references. Reads were removed for weak V/J assignments (E-value above 1e-6), missing CDR3, stop codons, out-of-frame junctions, or ambiguous translated residues. V3J clonotypes were defined as sequences sharing the same inferred V gene, J gene, and CDR3 amino acid sequence. To compute the percentage overlap between repertoires, the number of shared unique clonotypes was divided by the size of the smaller repertoire. RTK rarefaction, the Chao1 estimator, and Recon v2.1 estimates of unobserved clonotypes were used to assess repertoire richness. Generation probabilities were computed with OLGA for all TCRbeta clonotypes obtained by the gDNA method from four donors. The table was pulled from immuneACCESS by TCRdb, which kept in-frame rearrangements only. Such tables lose some clones; where checked, under half of the loss comes from unresolved V genes, and the rest has no known cause. V and J calls and clone size are those listed in that table; D and trimming were worked out from the DNA. Recorded for this sample are about 2.5 million clones; just under 95% of them occurred a single time. The ten largest clones take up 0.3% to 0.45% of the sample.

Sample: naive CD4+ T cells from PBMCs. This specimen's cell subset or site label, per the study, means: CD45RA+ positively selected. This sequence uses TRBV18 and TRBJ2-3; TRBD2 is perhaps the D gene, given 6 matching bases. This receptor was taken from a young man in good health. Some clones in this sample may be carry-over from other donors' samples. The CDR3 loop reads CASSTYGTSTDTQYF. The bases are TGTGCCAGCTCTACCTATGGGACTAGCACAGATACGCAGTATTTT.